A selection of T cell receptor beta chains follows, all from one sample in a study of identical twins. Each CDR3 protein gets one entry after TCRdb re-called the 5' RACE reads with MiXCR. This sample has roughly 1,500,000 distinct CDR3 sequences, with less than 35% found just once. The specimen sequenced was cord blood. The origin of the receptors is a newborn girl in good health. CDR3s include the opening cysteine and the closing phenylalanine or tryptophan. The order of the fields is J gene, clone size, V gene, D gene, CDR3 protein, CDR3 DNA. D genes are given only for firm matches. Not all rows give a size; the values are once, few, many and, for expanded clones, a class.

>TRBJ2-5|.|TRBV12-3/TRBV12-4|TRBD1
CASRGTGGKRETQYF
TGTGCCAGCAGGGGGACAGGGGGCAAGAGGGAGACCCAGTACTTC
>TRBJ1-1|many|TRBV25-1|TRBD1
CASSDRGLNTEAFF
TGTGCCAGCAGCGACAGGGGGCTGAACACTGAAGCTTTCTTT
>TRBJ1-2|.|TRBV2|.
CASSENSLSMSYTF
TGTGCCAGCAGTGAAAACAGCCTTAGTATGAGCTACACCTTC
>TRBJ2-7|.|TRBV14|.
CASSQVEGREQYF
TGTGCCAGCAGCCAAGTTGAGGGGCGTGAGCAGTACTTC
>TRBJ2-5|.|TRBV7-9|TRBD2
CASSQNMLAGDPGRETQYF
TGTGCCAGCAGCCAAAATATGCTAGCGGGCGACCCCGGTCGAGAGACCCAGTACTTC
>TRBJ2-1|.|TRBV12-3/TRBV12-4|TRBD2
CATLTSGIDNEQFF
TGTGCCACCTTAACTAGCGGGATAGACAATGAGCAGTTCTTC
>TRBJ2-2|few|TRBV3-1|.
CASSRGSGELFF
TGTGCCAGCAGCCGGGGGTCCGGGGAGCTGTTTTTT
>TRBJ2-1|.|TRBV6-4|.
CASSREDGPYNEQFF
TGTGCCAGCAGCAGAGAGGACGGGCCCTACAATGAGCAGTTCTTC
>TRBJ2-4|once|TRBV10-3|TRBD2
CALGLAGVDEQYF
TGTGCCCTCGGACTAGCGGGAGTGGATGAGCAGTACTTC
>TRBJ2-3|.|TRBV2|TRBD2
CASRRTSGRPTDTQYF
TGTGCCAGCAGGAGAACTAGCGGGAGGCCCACAGATACGCAGTATTTT
>TRBJ2-3|few|TRBV7-2|TRBD2
CASSKTSPPTDTQYF
TGTGCCAGCAGCAAGACTAGCCCCCCCACAGATACGCAGTATTTT
>TRBJ2-1|.|TRBV10-1|TRBD1
CASSESQGAPGNEQFF
TGCGCCAGCAGTGAGTCACAGGGGGCGCCGGGCAATGAGCAGTTCTTC
>TRBJ1-5|.|TRBV20-1|.
CSASDRFNQPQHF
TGCAGTGCCTCTGACAGATTCAATCAGCCCCAGCATTTT
>TRBJ2-1|many|TRBV12-3/TRBV12-4|TRBD2
CASSFPITSGRPNNEQFF
TGTGCCAGCAGTTTCCCAATTACTAGCGGGAGGCCAAACAATGAGCAGTTCTTC
>TRBJ2-4|few|TRBV18|.
CASSPPGGRAKNIQYF
TGTGCCAGCTCACCACCGGGGGGCCGAGCCAAAAACATTCAGTACTTC
>TRBJ2-1|.|TRBV20-1|TRBD1
CSARPRTGISYNEQFF
TGCAGTGCCCGTCCTAGGACAGGGATCTCCTACAATGAGCAGTTCTTC
>TRBJ2-7|.|TRBV24-1|TRBD2
CATSDTGTSGYNEQYF
TGTGCCACCAGTGACACCGGGACTAGCGGTTACAATGAGCAGTACTTC